This is a list of T cell receptor beta chains from one sample in a study of T-cell reconstitution after alpha-beta-depleted transplantation in children. Each CDR3 protein is one row after TCRdb ran MiXCR on the PCR reads. This repertoire shows around 670,000 distinct CDR3 sequences, about an eighth found once; its top ten account for 0.79%. The material was PBMCs, obtained before TCRalphabeta/CD19-depleted stem cell transplant. These receptors were taken from a girl aged 2 to 10 with congenital amegakaryocytic thrombocytopenia, due to receive a stem cell transplant. CDR3s include the opening cysteine and the closing phenylalanine or tryptophan. D genes are given only for firm matches. Clone size is given for some rows only: seen once, a few or many times, or a class if the clone is expanded.

D gene,V gene,J gene,clone size,CDR3 protein,CDR3 DNA
TRBD2,TRBV10-2,TRBJ2-3,few,CASSEFAGGSTDTQYF,TGCGCCAGCAGTGAGTTTGCGGGAGGGAGCACAGATACGCAGTATTTT
TRBD2,TRBV10-3,TRBJ2-2,.,CAISDPPGTTSTGELFF,TGTGCCATCAGTGATCCCCCGGGGACTACTTCCACCGGGGAGCTGTTTTTT
TRBD1,TRBV20-1,TRBJ2-3,many,CSATQQGLMSDTQYF,TGCAGTGCTACACAACAGGGGCTTATGTCGGATACGCAGTATTTT
.,TRBV11-2,TRBJ1-1,few,CASSLDQQIEAFF,TGTGCCAGCAGCTTAGATCAGCAGATTGAAGCTTTCTTT
.,TRBV20-1,TRBJ1-5,few,CSVGRAGQPQHF,TGCAGTGTCGGGCGGGCGGGTCAGCCCCAGCATTTT
.,TRBV7-6,TRBJ2-1,many,CASSLEARALGNEQFF,TGTGCCAGCAGCTTAGAGGCCAGGGCTCTTGGTAATGAGCAGTTCTTC
TRBD2,TRBV10-3,TRBJ2-1,many,CAIAGGPDNEQFF,TGTGCCATAGCGGGAGGGCCAGACAATGAGCAGTTCTTC
.,TRBV5-1,TRBJ1-5,.,CASSFSRPQHF,TGCGCCAGCAGCTTTTCTCGGCCCCAGCATTTT
.,TRBV3-1,TRBJ2-2,few,CASSLRQSQSTGELFF,TGTGCCAGCAGCCTGAGACAATCACAGTCAACCGGGGAGCTGTTTTTT
TRBD2,TRBV7-6,TRBJ2-5,.,CASSRVAGLNQETQYF,TGTGCCAGCAGTCGCGTAGCGGGACTAAACCAAGAGACCCAGTACTTC
.,TRBV29-1,TRBJ2-7,.,CSVDGGGPRYEQYF,TGCAGCGTTGATGGCGGCGGGCCACGCTACGAGCAGTACTTC
.,TRBV20-1,TRBJ1-2,.,CCARDPGLPSVSYGYTF,TGCTGTGCTAGAGACCCGGGCCTCCCATCCGTGAGCTATGGCTACACCTTC
.,TRBV4-2,TRBJ2-1,many,CASSQDGPSRGIDEQFF,TGTGCCAGCAGCCAAGATGGGCCTTCTAGGGGGATCGATGAGCAGTTCTTC
TRBD2,TRBV5-5,TRBJ2-1,many,CASSLGYTSGSSDNEQFF,TGTGCCAGCAGCTTGGGTTATACTAGCGGGAGTAGCGACAATGAGCAGTTCTTC
.,TRBV7-9,TRBJ2-2,few,CASSLSAQVPPGELFF,TGTGCCAGCAGCCTGTCCGCACAGGTGCCTCCCGGGGAGCTGTTTTTT
TRBD2,TRBV6-2/TRBV6-3,TRBJ2-1,many,CASSYAVTSGTGEQFF,TGTGCCAGCAGTTACGCGGTGACTAGCGGGACCGGGGAGCAGTTCTTC
TRBD1,TRBV10-3,TRBJ2-7,.,CAISESGQGPHAQYF,TGTGCCATCAGTGAGTCTGGACAGGGTCCTCACGCGCAGTACTTC
TRBD2,TRBV29-1,TRBJ2-1,many,CSAGTSGRSSYNEQFF,TGCAGCGCTGGGACTAGCGGGAGGTCCTCCTACAATGAGCAGTTCTTC
TRBD2,TRBV6-2/TRBV6-3,TRBJ2-3,many,CASSYSFSHRRLAGTTDTQYF,TGTGCCAGCAGTTACTCGTTTTCCCACCGAAGACTAGCGGGAACCACAGATACGCAGTATTTT
.,TRBV5-1,TRBJ2-1,few,CASSLDPGASAEQFF,TGCGCCAGCAGCTTGGACCCGGGAGCAAGCGCTGAGCAGTTCTTC
TRBD1,TRBV4-1,TRBJ1-6,.,CASSQDRGPISPLHF,TGCGCCAGCAGCCAAGACAGGGGGCCTATTTCACCCCTCCACTTT
TRBD1,TRBV7-8,TRBJ2-7,few,CASSSQDPPGQMYEQYF,TGTGCCAGCAGCAGCCAGGACCCACCGGGACAGATGTACGAGCAGTACTTC
.,TRBV5-1,TRBJ2-1,many,CASSRRLGGGHSDEQFF,TGCGCCAGCAGCCGTCGCCTAGGGGGAGGGCATTCAGACGAGCAGTTCTTC
.,TRBV4-1,TRBJ2-7,few,CASSHRLANSYEQYF,TGCGCCAGCAGCCACCGGCTAGCTAATTCCTACGAGCAGTACTTC
.,TRBV12-3/TRBV12-4,TRBJ2-7,.,CASGTPDRLYEQYF,TGTGCCAGCGGTACTCCGGACAGACTCTACGAGCAGTACTTC
.,TRBV6-1,TRBJ1-3,many,CASKDGDSGNTIYF,TGTGCCAGCAAAGACGGGGACTCTGGAAACACCATATATTTT
TRBD1,TRBV12-3/TRBV12-4,TRBJ1-5,few,CASSFNRGHQPQHF,TGTGCCAGCAGTTTTAACAGGGGGCATCAGCCCCAGCATTTT